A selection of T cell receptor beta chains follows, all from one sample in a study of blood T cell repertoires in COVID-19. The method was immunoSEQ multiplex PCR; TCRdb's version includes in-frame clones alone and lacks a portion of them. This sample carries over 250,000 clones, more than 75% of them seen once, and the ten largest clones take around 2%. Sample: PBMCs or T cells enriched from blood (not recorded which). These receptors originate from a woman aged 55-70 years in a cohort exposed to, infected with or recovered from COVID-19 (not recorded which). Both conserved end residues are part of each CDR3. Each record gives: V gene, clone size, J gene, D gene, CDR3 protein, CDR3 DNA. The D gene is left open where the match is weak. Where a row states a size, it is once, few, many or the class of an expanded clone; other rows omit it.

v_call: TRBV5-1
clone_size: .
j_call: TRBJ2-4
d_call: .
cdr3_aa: CASSLDKAKNIQYF
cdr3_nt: TGCGCCAGCAGCTTGGACAAAGCCAAAAACATTCAGTACTTC

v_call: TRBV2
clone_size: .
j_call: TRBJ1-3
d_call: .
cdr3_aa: CAIGESGNTIYF
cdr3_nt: TGTGCCATTGGGGAGTCTGGAAACACCATATATTTT

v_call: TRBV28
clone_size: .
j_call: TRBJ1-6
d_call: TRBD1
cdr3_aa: CASSPPDRVKPPLHF
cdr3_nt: TGTGCCAGCAGTCCACCGGACAGGGTAAAGCCACCCCTCCACTTT

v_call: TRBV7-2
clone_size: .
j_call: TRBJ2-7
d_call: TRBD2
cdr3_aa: CASSSTRLAAEQYF
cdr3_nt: TGTGCCAGCAGCTCTACCCGACTAGCGGCCGAGCAGTACTTC

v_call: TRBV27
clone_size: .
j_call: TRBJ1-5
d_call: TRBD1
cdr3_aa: CASSPSQGESNQPQHF
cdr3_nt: TGTGCCAGCAGTCCTTCGCAGGGGGAGAGCAATCAGCCCCAGCATTTT

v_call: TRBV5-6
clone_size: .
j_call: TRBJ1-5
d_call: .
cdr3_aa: CASSLGQGYQPQHF
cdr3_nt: TGTGCCAGCAGCTTGGGGCAGGGATACCAGCCCCAGCATTTT

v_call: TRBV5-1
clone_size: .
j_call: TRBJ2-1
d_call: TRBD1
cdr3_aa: CASIPGQGVYNEQFF
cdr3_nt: TGCGCCAGCATCCCGGGACAGGGGGTCTACAATGAGCAGTTCTTC

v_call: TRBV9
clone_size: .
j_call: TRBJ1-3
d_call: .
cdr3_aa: CASSVGSPAGNTIYF
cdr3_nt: TGTGCCAGCAGCGTAGGGTCGCCAGCTGGAAACACCATATATTTT

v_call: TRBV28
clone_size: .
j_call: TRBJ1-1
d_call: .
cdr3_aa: CASSSRRGSLNTEAFF
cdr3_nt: TGTGCCAGCAGTTCACGCAGGGGATCATTGAACACTGAAGCTTTCTTT

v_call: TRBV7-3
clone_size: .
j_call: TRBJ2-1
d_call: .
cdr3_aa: CASSLRAGSSYNEQFF
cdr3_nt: TGTGCCAGCAGCTTAAGAGCAGGCTCATCCTACAATGAGCAGTTCTTC

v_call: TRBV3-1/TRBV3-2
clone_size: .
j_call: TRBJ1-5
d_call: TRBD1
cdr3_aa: CASSLGTGSNQPQHF
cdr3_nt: TGTGCCAGCAGCCTAGGGACAGGGAGCAATCAGCCCCAGCATTTT

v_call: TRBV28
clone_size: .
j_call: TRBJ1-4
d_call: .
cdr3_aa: CASTTPAAPTNEKLFF
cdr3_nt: TGTGCCAGCACAACTCCGGCGGCGCCAACTAATGAAAAACTGTTTTTT

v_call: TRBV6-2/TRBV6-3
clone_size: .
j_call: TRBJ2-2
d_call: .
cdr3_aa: CASSYSSGNTGELFF
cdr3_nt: TGTGCCAGCAGTTATAGTTCAGGGAACACCGGGGAGCTGTTTTTT

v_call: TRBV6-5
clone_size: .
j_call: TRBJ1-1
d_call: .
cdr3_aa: CASSYRRYTEAFF
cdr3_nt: TGTGCCAGCAGTTATCGCAGGTACACTGAAGCTTTCTTT

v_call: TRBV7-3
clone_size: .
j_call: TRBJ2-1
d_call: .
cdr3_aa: CASSLVRQDSQFF
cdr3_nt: TGTGCCAGCAGCTTAGTTAGACAGGACTCGCAGTTCTTC

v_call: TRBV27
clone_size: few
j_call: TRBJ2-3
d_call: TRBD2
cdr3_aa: CASRTPGGAGGRDTQYF
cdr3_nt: TGTGCCAGCAGGACCCCCGGTGGAGCGGGAGGGCGGGATACGCAGTATTTT

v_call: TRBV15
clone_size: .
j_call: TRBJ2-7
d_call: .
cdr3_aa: CATSRLRDSIYEQYF
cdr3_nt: TGTGCCACCAGCAGATTGCGGGACTCGATCTACGAGCAGTACTTC

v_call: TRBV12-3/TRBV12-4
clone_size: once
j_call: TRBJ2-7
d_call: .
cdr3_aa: CASSLSAYEQYF
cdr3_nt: TGTGCCAGCAGTCTCTCGGCCTACGAGCAGTACTTC

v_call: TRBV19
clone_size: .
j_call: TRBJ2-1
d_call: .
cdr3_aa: CASSRESSYNEQFF
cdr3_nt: TGTGCCAGTAGTAGGGAGAGCTCCTACAATGAGCAGTTCTTC

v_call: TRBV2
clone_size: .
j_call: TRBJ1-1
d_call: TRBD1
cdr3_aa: CASGEEGARTEAFF
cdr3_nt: TGTGCCAGCGGGGAGGAGGGGGCACGCACTGAAGCTTTCTTT